This T cell receptor (beta chain) was found in a study of glioma-infiltrating T cells after dendritic cell vaccination. In the study overall: Between about 2002 and 2012, patients got autologous tumor lysate-pulsed dendritic cell vaccines. Broader study findings: Longer survival after dendritic cell vaccination followed higher pretreatment TIL content.

Germline loops: CDR1 SGHKS, CDR2 YYEKEE (reference sequence). Trimming took 0 bases from V and 0 from J, leaving 4 bases between them. The CDR3 totals 15 residues. In regard to this clone: Antigen: not known.

The PCR used 60 V beta and 13 J beta primers. Sequenced by immunoSEQ multiplex PCR; TCRdb stores in-frame clones only, minus some. Of roughly 100,000 clones listed, 90% were seen once; the top ten hold approximately 2.7%. Time point in this sample: after dendritic cell vaccination, including at tumor progression/relapse. None of the glioblastoma patients had an isocitrate dehydrogenase mutation. The sample here was blood, taken after dendritic cell vaccination. The chain links TRBV5-5 to TRBJ2-6, with D unresolved. The source is a human donor with glioblastoma. In nucleotides, the CDR3 is TGTGCCAGCAGCTTGGAGCACTCTGGGGCCAACGTCCTGACTTTC. Its protein product is CASSLEHSGANVLTF.